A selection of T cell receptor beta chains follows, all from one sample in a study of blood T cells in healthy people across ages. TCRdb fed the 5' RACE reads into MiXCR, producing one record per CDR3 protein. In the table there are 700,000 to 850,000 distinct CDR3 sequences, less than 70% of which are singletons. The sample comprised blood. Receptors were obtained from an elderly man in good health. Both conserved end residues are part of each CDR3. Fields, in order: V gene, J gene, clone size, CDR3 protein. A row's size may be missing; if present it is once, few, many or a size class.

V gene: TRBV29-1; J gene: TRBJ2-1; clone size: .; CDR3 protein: CSAGQLAGPENEQFF
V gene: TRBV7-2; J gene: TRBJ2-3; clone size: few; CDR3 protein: CASSRAGARTDTQYF
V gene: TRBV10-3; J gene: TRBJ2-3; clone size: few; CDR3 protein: CAISEGRDTQYF
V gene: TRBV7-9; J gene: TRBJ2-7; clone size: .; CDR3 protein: CASSLIGTGSYEQYF
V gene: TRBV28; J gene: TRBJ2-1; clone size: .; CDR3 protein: CASSPTRGGTGDYNEQFF
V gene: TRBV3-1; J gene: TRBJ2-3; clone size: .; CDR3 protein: CASSQDGSGHRDAYF
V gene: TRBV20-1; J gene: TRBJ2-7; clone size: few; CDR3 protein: CSASDLSYEQYF
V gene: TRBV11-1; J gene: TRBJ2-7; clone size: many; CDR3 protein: CASSGGLYEQYF
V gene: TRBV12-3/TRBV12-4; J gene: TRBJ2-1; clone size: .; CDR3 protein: CASSLVKSGNEQFF
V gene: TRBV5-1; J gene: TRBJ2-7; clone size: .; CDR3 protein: CASSLGPSHEQYF
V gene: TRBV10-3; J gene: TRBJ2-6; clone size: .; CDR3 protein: CAISQGDSSGANVLTF
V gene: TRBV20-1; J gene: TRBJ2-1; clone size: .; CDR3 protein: CSAPFGGGEQFF
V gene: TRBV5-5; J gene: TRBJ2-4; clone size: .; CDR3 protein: CASSLLASGRSDIQYF
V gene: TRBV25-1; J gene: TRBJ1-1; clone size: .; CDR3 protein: CASSGTGGGTEAFF
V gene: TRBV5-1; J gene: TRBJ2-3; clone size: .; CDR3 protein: CASSTGQAGPDTQYF
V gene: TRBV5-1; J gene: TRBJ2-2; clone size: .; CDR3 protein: CASSLRTSGRNTGELFF
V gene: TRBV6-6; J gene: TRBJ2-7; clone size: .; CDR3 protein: CASEAALLSEQYF
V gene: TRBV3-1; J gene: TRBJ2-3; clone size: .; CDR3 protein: CASSRSYGVDTQYF
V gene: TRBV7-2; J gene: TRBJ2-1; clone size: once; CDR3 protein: CASSTRRRSSYNEQFF
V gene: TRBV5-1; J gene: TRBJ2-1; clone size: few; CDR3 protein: CASSLQREQFF
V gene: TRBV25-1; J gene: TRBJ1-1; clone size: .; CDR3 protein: CASSGQADTEAFF
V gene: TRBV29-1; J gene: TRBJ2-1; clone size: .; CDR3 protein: CSVGAPEGSGFYNEQFF
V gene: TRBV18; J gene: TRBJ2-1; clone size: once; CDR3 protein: CASSPPSGRNHEQFF
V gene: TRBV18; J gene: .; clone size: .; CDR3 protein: CASSPTASGTGNIQYF
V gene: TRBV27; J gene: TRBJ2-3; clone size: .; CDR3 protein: CASSLWGGAGPDTQYF
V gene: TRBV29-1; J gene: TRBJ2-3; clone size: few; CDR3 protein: CSVEDRQGGYAYF
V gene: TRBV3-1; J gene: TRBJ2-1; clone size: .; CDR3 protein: CASSQSWGQSVEQFF
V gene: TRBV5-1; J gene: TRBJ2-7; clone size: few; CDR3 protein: CASSLADIPAGYEQYF
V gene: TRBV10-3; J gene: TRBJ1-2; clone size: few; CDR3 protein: CAISQGINYGYTF
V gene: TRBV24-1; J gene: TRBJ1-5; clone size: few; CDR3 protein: CATSDTSFQPQHF
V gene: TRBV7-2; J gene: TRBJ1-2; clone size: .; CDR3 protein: CASSLPGQVYGYTF
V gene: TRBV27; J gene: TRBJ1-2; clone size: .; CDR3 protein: CASRQREGIRGYTF
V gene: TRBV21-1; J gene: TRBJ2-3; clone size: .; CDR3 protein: CASSPQRLARGYAYF
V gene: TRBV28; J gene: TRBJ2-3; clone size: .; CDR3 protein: CASSPASTDTQYF
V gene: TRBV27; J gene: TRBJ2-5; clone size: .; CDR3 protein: CASSSFGGKEGTQYF
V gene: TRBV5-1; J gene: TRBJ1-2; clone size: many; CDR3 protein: CASSLGGNYGYTF
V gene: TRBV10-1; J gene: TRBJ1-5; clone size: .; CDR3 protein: CASSEAGERQPQHF
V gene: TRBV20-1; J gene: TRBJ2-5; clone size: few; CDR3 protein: CSAGPQETQYF
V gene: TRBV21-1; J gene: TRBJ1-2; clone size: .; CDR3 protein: CASKNVPGGYTF
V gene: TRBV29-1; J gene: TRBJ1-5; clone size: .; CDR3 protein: CSARDSNQPQHF
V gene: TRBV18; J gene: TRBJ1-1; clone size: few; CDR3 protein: CASSPRTGGEAFF
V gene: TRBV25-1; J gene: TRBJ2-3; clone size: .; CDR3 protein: CASSQGQTGTDTQYF
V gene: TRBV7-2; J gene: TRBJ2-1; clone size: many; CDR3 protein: CASSLVAGVLNEQFF
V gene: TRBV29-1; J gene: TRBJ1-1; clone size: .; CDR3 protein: CSVDTRGAFF
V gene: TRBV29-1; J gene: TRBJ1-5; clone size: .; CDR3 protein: CSVSTGISNQPQHF
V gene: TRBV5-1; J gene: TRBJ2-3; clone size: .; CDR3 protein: CASSLVQTTSTDTRYF